A selection of T cell receptor beta chains follows, all from one sample in a study of shared clonotypes between healthy human individuals. Sequencing was performed with immunoSEQ multiplex PCR; in TCRdb, only in-frame clones are kept and a portion is missing. The sample records around 450,000 clones, roughly 80% being singletons. The sample consisted of PBMCs. The receptors were sampled from a woman in her 40s in good health. Some clones in this sample may be carry-over from other donors' samples. CDR3s include the opening cysteine and the closing phenylalanine or tryptophan. Fields, in order: V gene, D gene, J gene, clone size, CDR3 DNA, CDR3 protein. D genes are given only for firm matches. Some rows mark clone size as missing; the rest say once, few, many or name a class of expanded clone.

>TRBV7-6|TRBD2|TRBJ2-1|few
TGTGCCAGCAGCCCTCCACGCGGGCGGGGGAACAATGAGCAGTTCTTC
CASSPPRGRGNNEQFF
>TRBV5-3|-|TRBJ2-3|-
TGTGCCAGCAGCTTGGTTCAAGATACGCAGTATTTT
CASSLVQDTQYF
>TRBV6-4|-|TRBJ2-3|once
TGTGCCAGCATTCTGATTTTCACAGATACGCAGTATTTT
CASILIFTDTQYF
>TRBV27|-|TRBJ2-3|-
TGTGCCAGTCGACGGACCACTTGGGCAGATACGCAGTATTTT
CASRRTTWADTQYF
>TRBV19|-|TRBJ1-4|-
TGTGCCAGTAGTGGAATGGTTACTTATGAAAAACTGTTTTTT
CASSGMVTYEKLFF
>TRBV19|TRBD1|TRBJ2-7|-
TGTGCCAGTAGTATTAATGGGGACAGGGGTGTCGAGCAGTACTTC
CASSINGDRGVEQYF
>TRBV5-6|-|TRBJ1-4|-
TGTGCCAGCAGCGTGGGACACGGCGAAAAACTGTTTTTT
CASSVGHGEKLFF
>TRBV5-1|TRBD1|TRBJ2-2|-
TGCGCCAGCACCACCGGGACAGGATCTAACACCGGGGAGCTGTTTTTT
CASTTGTGSNTGELFF
>TRBV18|-|TRBJ2-7|few
TGTGCCAGCTCAACGACCTACGAGCAGTACTTC
CASSTTYEQYF
>TRBV4-3|-|TRBJ1-6|-
TGCGCCAGCAGCCCGATGCTGATGGTTCAAGGGAATTCACCCCTCCACTTT
CASSPMLMVQGNSPLHF
>TRBV5-1|-|TRBJ2-7|-
TGCGCCAGCAGCTTGGAACAGGGAGGTGAGCAGTACTTC
CASSLEQGGEQYF
>TRBV7-6|-|TRBJ2-1|-
TGTGCCAGCAGCCTCGGCGGTGTCGGGTACAATGAGCAGTTCTTC
CASSLGGVGYNEQFF
>TRBV10-3|TRBD2|TRBJ2-2|-
TGTGCCATCGGAGGGACTAGCGGGACCGGGGAGCTGTTTTTT
CAIGGTSGTGELFF
>TRBV19|-|TRBJ1-2|-
TGTGCCAGTAGTACCCGGCGGGGTCCGAGAGGCTACACCTTC
CASSTRRGPRGYTF
>TRBV10-3|-|TRBJ1-5|few
TGTGCCATCAGTGAGCCAGATCAGCCCCAGCATTTT
CAISEPDQPQHF
>TRBV30|TRBD2|TRBJ2-1|-
TGTGCCTGGAGGGGGACTATCGGGTGGCGGAACTCCTACAATGAGCAGTTCTTC
CAWRGTIGWRNSYNEQFF
>TRBV7-2|TRBD2|TRBJ2-3|-
TGTGCCAGCAGCTTGGTTCTAGCGGGAGAACGGGCCACAGATACGCAGTATTTT
CASSLVLAGERATDTQYF
>TRBV29-1|TRBD2|TRBJ2-3|-
TGCAGCGTTGAAGCTCCTATAGCGGGAGGCATAGATACGCAGTATTTT
CSVEAPIAGGIDTQYF
>TRBV2|TRBD2|TRBJ2-3|-
TGTGCCAGCAGTGAGAGCCTAGCGGGCTCCGATACGCAGTATTTT
CASSESLAGSDTQYF
>TRBV10-1|TRBD1|TRBJ2-2|-
TGCGCCAGCAGTGATGGGACAGACTTCACCGGGGAGCTGTTTTTT
CASSDGTDFTGELFF
>TRBV7-9|TRBD2|TRBJ2-1|-
TGTGCCAGCAGCTCTCTAGCGGGAGGCCTCAATGAGCAGTTCTTC
CASSSLAGGLNEQFF
>TRBV5-6|-|TRBJ2-2|-
TGTGCCAGCAGCTTGGTCTGGGACACCGGGGAGCTGTTTTTT
CASSLVWDTGELFF
>TRBV19|-|TRBJ1-1|-
TGTGCCAGTAGCACCCCGAACATGAACACTGAAGCTTTCTTT
CASSTPNMNTEAFF
>TRBV28|-|TRBJ1-2|once
TGTGCCAGCAGTTTCCCCGGGTCTAACTATGGCTACACCTTC
CASSFPGSNYGYTF
>TRBV13|-|TRBJ2-7|-
TGTGCCAGCAGCTTACGGCAATACGAGCAGTACTTC
CASSLRQYEQYF
>TRBV7-9|-|TRBJ2-7|-
TGTGCCAGCAGCCAAGGTGGATGGCCCCAGTCCTACGAGCAGTACTTC
CASSQGGWPQSYEQYF
>TRBV6-5|-|TRBJ1-5|-
TGTGCCAGCGGAAAGCGCAATCAGCCCCAGCATTTT
CASGKRNQPQHF
>TRBV18|-|TRBJ1-2|-
TGTGCCAGCTCACCAAGTGGGGGCAACTATGGCTACACCTTC
CASSPSGGNYGYTF
>TRBV5-1|TRBD1|TRBJ2-2|once
TGCGCCAGCAGCTCAAGATGGGACAGGGGAGGATCCGGGGAGCTGTTTTTT
CASSSRWDRGGSGELFF
>TRBV5-4|-|TRBJ1-1|-
TGTGCCAGCAGCTTCGACAGGCTCAACACTGAAGCTTTCTTT
CASSFDRLNTEAFF
>TRBV19|-|TRBJ2-5|-
TGTGCCAGTAGTTCAGGGTTAGTACAAGAGACCCAGTACTTC
CASSSGLVQETQYF
>TRBV7-2|-|TRBJ1-1|few
TGTGCCAGCAGCTTAAATCCTACGGGTCGGGGCACTGAAGCTTTCTTT
CASSLNPTGRGTEAFF
>TRBV2|TRBD1|TRBJ2-7|-
TGTGCCACCGGGACAGGGGCCTACGAGCAGTACTTC
CATGTGAYEQYF
>TRBV5-6|-|TRBJ2-3|-
TGTGCCAGCAGCCCGGTCGGGGGGCTGACTAACTTTAGCACAGATACGCAGTATTTT
CASSPVGGLTNFSTDTQYF
>TRBV10-1|TRBD2|TRBJ2-3|-
TGCGCCAGCAGTGAGCAAAGCGGGAATAGGGCAGATACGCAGTATTTT
CASSEQSGNRADTQYF
>TRBV28|TRBD1|TRBJ2-7|-
TGTGCCAGCAGTCTCCTGGACAGGGTTAGCTACGAGCAGTACTTC
CASSLLDRVSYEQYF
>TRBV5-4|-|TRBJ2-2|once
TGTGCCAGCAGCTCGGTCGGCGGGGAGCTGTTTTTT
CASSSVGGELFF
>TRBV11-2|TRBD1|TRBJ2-1|-
TGTGCCAGCAGCCTCAGAACCCGGGACAGTCGAGCAAGGGGCAATGAGCAGTTCTTC
CASSLRTRDSRARGNEQFF
>TRBV7-2|TRBD2|TRBJ2-2|-
TGTGCCAGCAGCTTACTAGCGGGAGAGACCGGGGAGCTGTTTTTT
CASSLLAGETGELFF
>TRBV7-2|-|TRBJ2-3|few
TGTGCCAGCAGCCGACAGATTAGCACAGATACGCAGTATTTT
CASSRQISTDTQYF
>TRBV4-1|-|TRBJ2-6|-
TGCGCCAGCAGCCAAGAGGGGCCCGGAGGGGCCAACGTCCTGACTTTC
CASSQEGPGGANVLTF